This is a list of T cell receptor beta chains from one sample in a study of T-cell reconstitution after alpha-beta-depleted transplantation in children. TCRdb processed the PCR reads anew with MiXCR; each CDR3 protein has one entry. Of 300,000 to 400,000 distinct CDR3 sequences in the sample, 23% were seen once. Source: PBMCs, mostly from graft donor cells, taken 180 days after TCRalphabeta/CD19-depleted stem cell transplant. All receptors derive from a male patient aged 10-17 years who had a stem cell transplant for acute lymphoblastic leukemia, so the T cells may come from the graft donor. Each CDR3 is given with its conserved first and last residue. Fields, in order: D gene, clone size, J gene, V gene, CDR3 DNA, CDR3 protein. A D gene is named only where the DNA matches it firmly. Expanded clones are given a class, and other clones once, few, many or no size at all.

>TRBD2|many|TRBJ2-4|TRBV5-1
TGCGCCAGCAGCTTGGAGAGCAGCGGGGGCATTCAGTACTTC
CASSLESSGGIQYF
>NA|NA|TRBJ1-5|TRBV18
TGTGCCAGCTCACGGGTTCCGGGATCGGACAGCAATCAGCCCCAGCATTTT
CASSRVPGSDSNQPQHF
>NA|NA|TRBJ2-7|TRBV6-5
TGTGCCAGCAGTTTCAGGGAGACCTACGAGCAGTACTTC
CASSFRETYEQYF
>TRBD2|few|TRBJ2-1|TRBV7-9
TGTGCCAGCCGCCCCCTCCGGACAGCCCGACTAGCGGGAGAAGGTTACGAGCAGTTCTTC
CASRPLRTARLAGEGYEQFF
>TRBD2|NA|TRBJ2-5|TRBV9
TGTGCCAGCAGCCTATCCGGGAGGGGGACGTCAGAGACCCAGTACTTC
CASSLSGRGTSETQYF
>NA|NA|TRBJ2-1|TRBV5-1
TGCGCCAGCAGCTTGGGTGCCCATGAGCAGTTCTTC
CASSLGAHEQFF
>NA|few|TRBJ2-1|TRBV20-1
TGCAGTGCTAGACCCCCGCCCGGCCGGGTAGCGTACTACAATGAGCAGTTCTTC
CSARPPPGRVAYYNEQFF
>NA|few|TRBJ2-3|TRBV9
TGTGCCAGCAGCGCCAGGGACAGCACAGATACGCAGTATTTT
CASSARDSTDTQYF
>NA|NA|TRBJ2-6|TRBV10-3
TGTGCCACCGGCGAAGGGGCCTCCTCTGGGGCCAACGTCCTGACTTTC
CATGEGASSGANVLTF
>TRBD1|NA|TRBJ1-2|TRBV5-1
TGCGCCAGCAGCCCCCCGGGACAGGGCTATGGCTACACCTTC
CASSPPGQGYGYTF
>NA|few|TRBJ1-3|TRBV18
TGTGCCAGCTCATCCCGGGACATTGCGATCTCTGGAAACACCATATATTTT
CASSSRDIAISGNTIYF
>TRBD2|few|TRBJ2-7|TRBV4-1
TGCGCCAGCAGCCAAACTAGCGGGAGCCGGTCCTACGAGCAGTACTTC
CASSQTSGSRSYEQYF
>NA|NA|TRBJ2-1|TRBV24-1
TGTGCCACCAGTGATTCTAACGATGAGCAGTTCTTC
CATSDSNDEQFF
>NA|few|TRBJ2-5|TRBV5-1
TGCGCCAGCAGCTTGGAGGGAGGAACAGAGACCCAGTACTTC
CASSLEGGTETQYF
>TRBD2|NA|TRBJ2-1|TRBV7-9
TGTGCCAGCAGCCGTATAACTAGCGGAATTTACAATGAGCAGTTCTTC
CASSRITSGIYNEQFF
>TRBD2|NA|TRBJ2-7|TRBV12-3/TRBV12-4
TGTGCCAGCAGTTTCCGGACTAGCGGGAGGCTGAACGAGCAGTACTTC
CASSFRTSGRLNEQYF
>NA|many|TRBJ2-1|TRBV5-1
TGCGCCAGCAGCCCCGCGGAAGGGCGGGAGCAGTTCTTC
CASSPAEGREQFF
>NA|NA|TRBJ1-1|TRBV12-3/TRBV12-4
TGTGTCAGATCCCGGTCCGAAACTGAAGCTTTCTTT
CVRSRSETEAFF
>TRBD2|NA|TRBJ2-7|TRBV20-1
TGCAGTACGATAAAGACCACTAGCGGGAACGAGCAGTACTTC
CSTIKTTSGNEQYF
>TRBD2|few|TRBJ2-5|TRBV20-1
TGCAGTGCTGAGCGGGAGTGGGGGACCCAGTACTTC
CSAEREWGTQYF
>NA|few|TRBJ2-3|TRBV9
TGTGCCAGCAGCCCGTTAAGACTGACGAGGGCAGATACGCAGTATTTT
CASSPLRLTRADTQYF
>TRBD1|NA|TRBJ1-5|TRBV6-2/TRBV6-3
TGTGCCAGCAGTTACCTTTCCCCGACAGGGGGTGCCTTTTATAGCAATCAGCCCCAGCATTTT
CASSYLSPTGGAFYSNQPQHF
>TRBD2|many|TRBJ2-7|TRBV12-3/TRBV12-4
TGTGCCAGCAGTTTAGCTAGCGGGAGTACCGAGCAGTACTTC
CASSLASGSTEQYF
>NA|NA|TRBJ2-5|TRBV5-1
TGCGCCAGCAGCTTGGCTGGGTCCCGCCAAGAGACCCAGTACTTC
CASSLAGSRQETQYF
>NA|few|TRBJ2-7|TRBV3-1
TGTGCCAGCAGCCAAGGGGGTTATATCTACGAGCAGTACTTC
CASSQGGYIYEQYF
>TRBD2|NA|TRBJ2-5|TRBV9
TGTGCCAGCAGCCCCGAGGGGGGCGGGAGGGGACAAGAGACCCAGTACTTC
CASSPEGGGRGQETQYF
>NA|few|TRBJ2-7|TRBV7-6
TGTGCCAGCAGCTCCCTTAGTCGCTCCTACGAGCAGTACTTC
CASSSLSRSYEQYF
>TRBD2|NA|TRBJ2-1|TRBV4-3
TGCGCCAGCTCCACCCAGCGGGGTAACAATGAGCAGTTCTTC
CASSTQRGNNEQFF
>NA|few|TRBJ1-1|TRBV5-1
TGCGCCAGCAGCTGGGGGGGACAGAACACTGAAGCTTTCTTT
CASSWGGQNTEAFF
>TRBD1|NA|TRBJ2-1|TRBV27
TGTGCCAGCAGTTGGGACAGGGCGAATGAGCAGTTCTTC
CASSWDRANEQFF
>NA|few|TRBJ1-2|TRBV3-1
TGTGCCAGCAGCCAAGAGAGCGGTGGCTACACCTTC
CASSQESGGYTF
>NA|NA|TRBJ2-7|TRBV7-2
TGTGCCAGCAGCTTAAATGGTCTGGCCTCCTACGAGCAGTACTTC
CASSLNGLASYEQYF
>NA|NA|TRBJ2-1|TRBV7-8
TGTGCCAGCAGCCTAGACGGCTTGAATGAGCAGTTCTTC
CASSLDGLNEQFF
>NA|many|TRBJ1-1|TRBV5-1
TGCGCCAGCAGCTTATCGGGACCCCCGAACACTGAAGCTTTCTTT
CASSLSGPPNTEAFF
>NA|NA|TRBJ2-7|TRBV10-3
TGTGCCATCAGGGGGACTGGCGCCGCCACCTACGAGCAGTACTTC
CAIRGTGAATYEQYF
>NA|NA|TRBJ2-7|TRBV2
TGTGCCAGCAGTGAATTCTCGGGTCGGGCCTACGAGCAGTACTTC
CASSEFSGRAYEQYF
>TRBD2|many|TRBJ2-7|TRBV6-5
TGTGCCAGCAGTTACTCGCCTAGCGGGAGCCACGAGCAGTACTTC
CASSYSPSGSHEQYF
>NA|NA|TRBJ1-2|TRBV25-1
TGTGCCAGCAGTGAACCGGGGTATGGCTACACCTTC
CASSEPGYGYTF
>TRBD2|NA|TRBJ2-3|TRBV25-1
TGTGCCAGCAGTGTGAACCCAGCGGGGGGGACAGATACGCAGTATTTT
CASSVNPAGGTDTQYF
>NA|NA|TRBJ2-1|TRBV6-1
TGTGCCAGCAGTGAATTACCAAGCAGCTCCTACAATGAGCAGTTCTTC
CASSELPSSSYNEQFF
>NA|NA|TRBJ1-1|TRBV7-9
TGTGCCAGCAGCTTAGCATCGCAGGGGAAGACTTTCTTT
CASSLASQGKTFF
>NA|many|TRBJ2-1|TRBV5-6
TGTGCCAGCAGCCCGGTAAAATTACCAACGGTATACAATGAGCAGTTCTTC
CASSPVKLPTVYNEQFF
>TRBD2|NA|TRBJ2-3|TRBV5-6
TGTGCCAGCAGCCTGGGACTAGCATCGCAGTATTTT
CASSLGLASQYF
>TRBD2|many|TRBJ2-5|TRBV10-3
TGTGCCATCAGTGAGAGTCGCCCGGGAGGTTCGTGGACCCAGTACTTC
CAISESRPGGSWTQYF
>TRBD1|few|TRBJ1-5|TRBV5-6
TGTGCCAGCAGCCGGACAGGGGTAAATCAGCCCCAGCATTTT
CASSRTGVNQPQHF
>TRBD2|NA|TRBJ2-7|TRBV3-1
TGTGCCAGCAGCCAAGTCGGGGGCGGGAGGGCCCACGAGCAGTACTTC
CASSQVGGGRAHEQYF
>NA|NA|TRBJ1-1|TRBV12-3/TRBV12-4
TGTGCCAGCAGTTTATACGGGGGGCAAAACACTGAAGCTTTCTTT
CASSLYGGQNTEAFF
>TRBD1|few|TRBJ2-3|TRBV28
TGTGCCAGCAGTTTTCGTTTGGACAGGGGAAATACGCAGTATTTT
CASSFRLDRGNTQYF
>NA|NA|TRBJ2-3|TRBV3-1
TGTGCCAGCAGCCAAGCTTGGACGGAAGGCGGGGATGATGGCTCAGATACGCAGTATTTT
CASSQAWTEGGDDGSDTQYF
>NA|NA|TRBJ2-1|TRBV7-8
TGTGCCAGCAGCTCCAAGCGCTCCTACAATGAGCAGTTCTTC
CASSSKRSYNEQFF
>NA|few|TRBJ1-5|TRBV3-1
TGTGCCAGCAGCCAAGGCACCCCTCATCAGCCCCAGCATTTT
CASSQGTPHQPQHF
>NA|NA|TRBJ2-3|TRBV18
TGTGCCAGCTCACCTTTATCGACAGATACGCAGTATTTT
CASSPLSTDTQYF
>TRBD1|NA|TRBJ2-2|TRBV20-1
TGCAGTGCTAGAGTAAAGGCAAGGGACAGGGGAAAAACCGGGGAGCTGTTTTTT
CSARVKARDRGKTGELFF
>TRBD1|many|TRBJ2-7|TRBV5-1
TGCGCCAGCAGCTTCGGACAGGGGAGTAGCTACGAGCAGTACTTC
CASSFGQGSSYEQYF
>NA|NA|TRBJ1-2|TRBV7-8
TGTGCCAGCAGCCTGGGGGGTATGGGAGGCTATGGCTACACCTTC
CASSLGGMGGYGYTF
>NA|few|TRBJ2-1|TRBV7-3
TGTGCCAGCAGCTTACTGGGGACGGGATCCTACAATGAGCAGTTCTTC
CASSLLGTGSYNEQFF
>NA|few|TRBJ1-5|TRBV20-1
TGCAGTGCTTCCCCCTGGGGACCCAATCAGCCCCAGCATTTT
CSASPWGPNQPQHF
>TRBD1|few|TRBJ2-1|TRBV11-2
TGTGCCAGCAGCTTAGAGTCTTTGACAGGGTGGGAGATCAATGAGCAGTTCTTC
CASSLESLTGWEINEQFF
>TRBD2|few|TRBJ2-3|TRBV15
TGTGCCACCAGGACTAGCGCCACAGATACGCAGTATTTT
CATRTSATDTQYF
>NA|many|TRBJ1-5|TRBV5-6
TGTGCCAGCAGCTTGCAGGGGAGTAATCAGCCCCAGCATTTT
CASSLQGSNQPQHF